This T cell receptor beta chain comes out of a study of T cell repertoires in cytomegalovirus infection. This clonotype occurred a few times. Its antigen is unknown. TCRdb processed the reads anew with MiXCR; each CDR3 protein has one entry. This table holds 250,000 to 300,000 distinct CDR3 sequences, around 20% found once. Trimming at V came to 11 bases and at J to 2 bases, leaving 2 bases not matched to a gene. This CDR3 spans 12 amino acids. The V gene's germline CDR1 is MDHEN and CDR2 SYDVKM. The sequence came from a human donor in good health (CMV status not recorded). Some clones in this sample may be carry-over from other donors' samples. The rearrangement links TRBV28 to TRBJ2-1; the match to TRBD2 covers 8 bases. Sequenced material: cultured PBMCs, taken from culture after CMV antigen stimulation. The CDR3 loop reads CASGGTYNEQFF. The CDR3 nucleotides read TGTGCCTCGGGGGGGACCTACAATGAGCAGTTCTTC.